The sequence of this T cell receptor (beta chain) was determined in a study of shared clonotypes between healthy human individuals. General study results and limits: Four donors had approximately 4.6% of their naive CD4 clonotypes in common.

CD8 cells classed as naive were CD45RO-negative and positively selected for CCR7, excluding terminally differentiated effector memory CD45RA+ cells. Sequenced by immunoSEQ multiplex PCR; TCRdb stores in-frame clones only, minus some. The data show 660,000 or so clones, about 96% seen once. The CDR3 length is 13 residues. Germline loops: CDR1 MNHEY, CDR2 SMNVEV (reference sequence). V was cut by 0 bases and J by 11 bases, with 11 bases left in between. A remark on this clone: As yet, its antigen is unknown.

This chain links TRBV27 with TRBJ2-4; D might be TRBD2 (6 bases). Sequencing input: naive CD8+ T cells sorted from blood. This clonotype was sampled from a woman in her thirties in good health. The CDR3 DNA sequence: TGTGCCAGCAGTTTATCGGGAGGAGGAGTTCAGTACTTC. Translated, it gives CASSLSGGGVQYF.